The 28 T cell receptor beta chains in this list originate from one sample, sequenced in a study of patients and donors after allogeneic stem cell transplantation (TCRdb year 2020). Library prep was done by RT-PCR. TCRdb records NextSeq 550 as the sequencer. The raw public data were reprocessed by TCRdb itself: fastp quality trimming at Q25, MiXCR clonotype calling, in-frame beta chains only. For every CDR3 protein sequence, its rows merge into one entry that carries the most common genes and DNA. This sample lists 90,000 to 120,000 distinct CDR3 sequences; 35% were detected once. The top ten constitute around 25% of the sample. Sequencing used blood, either unsorted or a sorted T cell fraction (not recorded which). The receptors stem from a human donor who was either an allogeneic HSCT recipient or a stem cell or donor lymphocyte infusion donor (not recorded which). It is not recorded whose cells these are; they may come from a transplant donor.

The V call is TRBV4-3, the J call TRBJ2-1, with D hard to call. The V gene lost 0 bases and the J gene lost 2 bases, with 14 bases spanning the gap. CDR3 length equals 17 residues. Germline CDR1 reads LGHNA; CDR2 reads YSLEER. The CDR3 here is CASSQDFPERPYNEQFF. The CDR3 DNA follows: TGCGCCAGCAGCCAAGATTTCCCCGAGAGACCCTACAATGAGCAGTTCTTC.

This clonotype came up once. The chain couples TRBV12-3 or TRBV12-4 to TRBJ2-1, with 7 bases aligning to TRBD1. The CDR3 runs to 12 residues. The V and J ends lost 8 bases and 4 bases, in that order; junction bases with no gene match: 2. For the CDR3, the DNA is TGTGCCAGCCGACAGGGTTACAATGAGCAGTTCTTC. Encoded protein: CASRQGYNEQFF.

This sequence joins TRBV18 and TRBJ1-1, with D perhaps matching TRBD1 (6 bases). This CDR3 is built from 13 residues. The germline gives CDR1 KGHSH, CDR2 LQKENI. The V end was cut by 7 bases, the J end by 8 bases, with 17 bases between. CDR3 DNA: TGTGCCAGCTACACCGTCCTTACAGGGGAAGCTTTCTTT. It codes for CASYTVLTGEAFF.

The V call is TRBV7-6, the J call TRBJ2-1; the D gene is possibly TRBD2 (6 bases). Germline lookup yields CDR1 SGHVS and CDR2 FNYEAQ. The CDR3 spans 14 residues. With 1 base removed from V and 12 bases from J, the gap between germline ends came to 16 bases. The CDR3 spells CASSLGEAPDPQFF. CDR3 bases: TGTGCCAGCAGCTTAGGGGAGGCACCAGACCCGCAGTTCTTC.

The V call is TRBV10-3, the J call TRBJ2-3; unclear D gene. This CDR3 spans 13 amino acids. Germline CDR1 ENHRY, CDR2 SYGVKD. Trimming took off 3 bases at V and 4 bases at J, with 8 bases between the two ends. CDR3 nucleotide sequence: TGTGCCATCAGTGACGCTGTCGCAGATACGCAGTATTTT. Protein sequence: CAISDAVADTQYF.

This chain connects TRBV20-1 to TRBJ2-2, with D possibly being TRBD1 (6 bases). This CDR3 has 15 amino acids. V dropped 6 bases and J dropped 0 bases, with 14 bases sitting between them. CDR1 and CDR2 from the germline V gene are DFQATT and SNEGSKA (reference sequence). The CDR3 DNA sequence: TGCAGTGCAAGGAACAGGGTCGCGAACACCGGGGAGCTGTTTTTT. Its protein product is CSARNRVANTGELFF.

V is TRBV2 and J is TRBJ2-7, with D hard to call. From germline, CDR1 is SNHLY and CDR2 FYNNEI. V was clipped by 8 bases and J by 7 bases, with 9 bases between them. The CDR3 is 10 amino acids. CDR3 protein: CASQSGEQYF. CDR3 DNA: TGTGCCAGCCAATCCGGGGAGCAGTACTTC.

The CDR3 loop reads CASADLGRNQPQHF. CDR3 coding DNA: TGTGCCAGCGCCGACTTGGGAAGGAATCAGCCCCAGCATTTT. The chain is built from TRBV6-2 or TRBV6-3 and TRBJ1-5, with D uncertain. The germline V gene has CDR1 MNHEY and CDR2 SVGEGT. This CDR3 has 14 residues. V was trimmed by 8 bases and J by 4 bases, leaving 15 bases between them.

The V gene is TRBV28, the J gene TRBJ2-1; D tentatively fits TRBD1 or TRBD2 (5 bases each). There are 13 residues in the CDR3. V lost 10 bases, J lost 4 bases, and 14 bases lay in between. Germline V gene data show CDR1 as MDHEN and CDR2 as SYDVKM. In DNA, the CDR3 is TGTGCCATTCCGGTCTGGGGGTACAATGAGCAGTTCTTC. As protein: CAIPVWGYNEQFF.

CDR3 in amino acids: CSARDSAGVFYEQYF. CDR3 in DNA: TGCAGTGCTAGAGATTCGGCAGGGGTTTTCTACGAGCAGTACTTC. V and J are TRBV20-1 and TRBJ2-7, with a weak D call TRBD1 (6 bases). The CDR3 spans 15 residues. Germline CDR1 DFQATT, CDR2 SNEGSKA (reference sequence). V shed 0 bases and J shed 3 bases, with 15 bases lying between them.

This clonotype was found once. The CDR3: CASGPYRASNQPQHF. Written as DNA, the CDR3 is TGTGCCAGCGGTCCATACAGGGCAAGCAATCAGCCCCAGCATTTT. V gene TRBV6-5 combines with J gene TRBJ1-5, with D perhaps TRBD1 (6 bases). Trimming took off 8 bases at V and 1 base at J, with 15 bases between the two ends. The germline V gene has CDR1 MNHEY and CDR2 SVGAGI. CDR3 size: 15 residues.

This clonotype appeared a few times. V is TRBV20-1 and J is TRBJ2-3; no clear D. The CDR3 is 12 residues long. CDR1 and CDR2 (germline): DFQATT, SNEGSKA (reference sequence). Deletions cut 5 bases from V and 2 bases from J, with 8 bases between. CDR3 in DNA: TGCAGTGCTTCGGACGCCACAGATACGCAGTATTTT. Protein: CSASDATDTQYF.

This chain connects TRBV12-3 or TRBV12-4 to TRBJ2-1; 8 nucleotides line up with TRBD2. The J segment lost 7 bases and the V segment lost 5 bases, leaving 7 bases of the junction unmatched. CDR3 size: 14 residues. The CDR3 spells CASSASGLGNEQFF. In nucleotides, the CDR3 is TGTGCCAGCAGTGCTTCGGGACTAGGAAATGAGCAGTTCTTC.

V and J are TRBV7-2 and TRBJ2-1, with D unclear. The CDR3 contains 13 residues. V lost 2 bases to trimming and J lost 9 bases, with 11 bases between them. CDR1 SGHTA and CDR2 FQGNSA come from the germline V gene. Here the CDR3 DNA reads TGTGCCAGCAGCTTAAATGCGCCCAGTGAGCAGTTCTTC. Its translation is CASSLNAPSEQFF.

The CDR3 coding sequence is TGTGCCAGCAGTTTAGGGGGGCTAGAGGAGTACTTC. Its translation is CASSLGGLEEYF. This sequence joins TRBV12-3 or TRBV12-4 and TRBJ2-7; weak D call: TRBD1 (6 bases). The V gene lost 1 base and the J gene lost 11 bases, with 12 bases spanning the gap. The CDR3 spans 12 residues.

This clonotype turned up a few times. The rearrangement uses TRBV19 and TRBJ1-5, with no clear D. Trimming cost V 0 bases and J 4 bases, with 10 bases left between them. The CDR3 spans 15 residues. Germline V CDR1 and CDR2: LNHDA, SQIVND (reference sequence). The CDR3 nucleotides are TGTGCCAGTAGTATAGAGGCGCAGTCAAATCAGCCCCAGCATTTT. Its protein product is CASSIEAQSNQPQHF. The variable domain in full, with the rest retrieved from reference TRBV19 and TRBJ1-5, is DGGITQSPKYLFRKEGQNVTLSCEQNLNHDAMYWYRQDPGQGLRLIYYSQIVNDFQKGDIAEGYSVSREKKESFPLTVTSAQKNPTAFYLCASSIEAQSNQPQHFGDGTRLSIL.

This chain links TRBV6-6 with TRBJ1-2; 7 nucleotides agree with TRBD1. The CDR3 has 14 residues. Trimming cost V 5 bases and J 5 bases; bases outside gene matches: 8. Germline CDR1 is MNHNY and CDR2 is SVGAGI (reference sequence). The CDR3 sequence is CASSPLGGRYGYTF. CDR3 DNA sequence: TGTGCCAGCAGTCCCCTAGGGGGCCGGTATGGCTACACCTTC.

CDR3 sequence (DNA): TGTGCCAGCAGTTACGGGACAGGATACACTGAAGCTTTCTTT. This encodes CASSYGTGYTEAFF. V is TRBV6-5 and J is TRBJ1-1; TRBD1 agrees at 8 bases. This CDR3 spans 14 amino acids. Germline assignment: CDR1 MNHEY and CDR2 SVGAGI. V trimming: 2 bases; J trimming: 3 bases; junction bases outside the gene matches: 2.

This clonotype was seen only a few times. This rearrangement joins TRBV7-9 to TRBJ1-1, with D hard to call. Looked up from germline, CDR1 is SEHNR and CDR2 is FQNEAQ (reference sequence). This CDR3 spans 16 amino acids. V gave up 1 base and J gave up 1 base, with 13 bases separating them. Here the CDR3 reads CASSLGGSHQNTEAFF. The CDR3 DNA sequence: TGTGCCAGCAGCTTAGGAGGGTCACACCAGAACACTGAAGCTTTCTTT.

The sample holds a few counts of this clonotype. This chain uses TRBV5-1 with TRBJ1-1; 10 nucleotides line up with TRBD1. V lost 2 bases, J lost 4 bases, and 8 bases stayed unmatched. The CDR3 totals 16 residues. Per the germline V gene, CDR1 is SGHRS and CDR2 is YFSETQ. Written as DNA, the CDR3 is TGCGCCAGCAGCTTCCGGGACAGGGGTCTTGGCACTGAAGCTTTCTTT. Amino acids: CASSFRDRGLGTEAFF.

V usage is TRBV7-2 and J usage is TRBJ1-4; D gene ambiguous. The germline V gene has CDR1 SGHTA and CDR2 FQGNSA. V was pared by 2 bases and J by 1 base, with 14 bases between. This CDR3 is built from 17 residues. The DNA for the CDR3 is TGTGCCAGCAGCTTATTGGGAGTCGGTGTAACTAATGAAAAACTGTTTTTT. The encoded protein is CASSLLGVGVTNEKLFF.

The chain couples TRBV7-9 to TRBJ1-2, with D perhaps matching TRBD1 (6 bases). This CDR3 region has 15 residues. V was trimmed by 5 bases and J by 8 bases, leaving 21 bases between them. CDR1 and CDR2 (germline): SEHNR, FQNEAQ (reference sequence). The CDR3 DNA reads as TGTGCCAGCAGCCCCCGGGACACGGGTCGGTACGGCTACACCTTC. Translation gives CASSPRDTGRYGYTF.

The V gene is TRBV7-9, the J gene TRBJ2-1; 15 positions match TRBD2. Trimming took 4 bases from V and 6 from J; bases not matched to a gene: 1. Per the germline V gene, CDR1 is SEHNR and CDR2 is FQNEAQ (reference sequence). This CDR3 region has 15 residues. The CDR3 DNA sequence: TGTGCCAGCAGCTCGGGACTAGCGGGAGGCAATGAGCAGTTCTTC. It yields the protein CASSSGLAGGNEQFF.

The rearrangement uses TRBV7-9 and TRBJ1-4; D perhaps matches TRBD1 (6 bases). The CDR3 runs 15 residues. Germline CDR1 is SEHNR and CDR2 is FQNEAQ (reference sequence). Trimming pared 3 bases from V and 8 bases from J, leaving 16 bases between. CDR3 nucleotide sequence: TGTGCCAGCAGCTTCGGGTCCCAGGGGTCCGAAAAACTGTTTTTT. This codes for CASSFGSQGSEKLFF.

The CDR3 loop reads CASSSTWDSPLHF. In nucleotides, the CDR3 is TGTGCCAGCAGCTCTACATGGGATTCACCCCTCCACTTT. The rearrangement joins TRBV11-2 to TRBJ1-6; D is unclear. The CDR3 contains 13 residues. Trimming stripped 4 bases from V and 8 bases from J, with 9 bases between. Germline loops: CDR1 SGHAT, CDR2 FQNNGV.

In this sample, this clonotype turned up a few times. The chain has TRBV29-1 and TRBJ1-5; D call uncertain. The CDR3 consists of 13 residues. The germline gives CDR1 SQVTM, CDR2 ANQGSEA. V lost 6 bases, J lost 8 bases, and 17 bases lay in between. This chain's CDR3 is CSVWTGGEEPQHF. The DNA of the CDR3 is TGCAGCGTGTGGACTGGCGGAGAGGAGCCCCAGCATTTT.

The chain links TRBV20-1 to TRBJ2-3, with D perhaps TRBD1 (5 bases). CDR3 length: 14 amino acids. Trimming took off 2 bases at V and 4 bases at J, with 13 bases between the two ends. Per the germline V gene, CDR1 is DFQATT and CDR2 is SNEGSKA (reference sequence). The CDR3 DNA reads as TGCAGTGCTAGATCCGAATTACAGGCAGATACGCAGTATTTT. This codes for CSARSELQADTQYF.

The J gene is TRBJ2-1, the V gene TRBV20-1; D gene uncertain. From germline, CDR1 is DFQATT and CDR2 SNEGSKA (reference sequence). V lost 2 bases, J lost 5 bases, and 19 bases lay in between. This CDR3 spans 16 amino acids. CDR3 in amino acids: CSARSPELNYNNEQFF. CDR3 DNA sequence: TGCAGTGCTAGATCCCCCGAACTAAACTACAACAATGAGCAGTTCTTC.